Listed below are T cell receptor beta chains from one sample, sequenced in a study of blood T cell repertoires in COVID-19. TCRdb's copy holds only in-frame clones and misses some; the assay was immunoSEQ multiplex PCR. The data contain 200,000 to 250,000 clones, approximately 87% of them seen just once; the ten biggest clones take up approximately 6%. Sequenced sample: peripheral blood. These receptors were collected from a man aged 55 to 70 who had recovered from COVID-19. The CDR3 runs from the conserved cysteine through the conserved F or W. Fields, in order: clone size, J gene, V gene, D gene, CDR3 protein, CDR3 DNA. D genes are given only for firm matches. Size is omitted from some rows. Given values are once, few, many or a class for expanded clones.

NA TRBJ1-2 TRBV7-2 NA CASSRTGDGYTF TGTGCCAGCAGCCGGACGGGGGATGGCTACACCTTC
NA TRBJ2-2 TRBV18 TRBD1 CASSLVQGATGELFF TGTGCCAGCTCGTTGGTACAGGGGGCGACCGGGGAGCTGTTTTTT
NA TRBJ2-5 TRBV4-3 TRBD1 CASSPGTGGRETQYF TGCGCCAGCAGCCCGGGGACAGGGGGCCGGGAGACCCAGTACTTC
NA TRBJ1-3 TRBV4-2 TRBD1 CASSQPGGFRNTIYF TGTGCCAGCAGCCAACCAGGGGGCTTTCGAAACACCATATATTTT
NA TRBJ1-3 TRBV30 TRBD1 CAWSVHQGDTIYF TGTGCCTGGAGTGTACACCAGGGGGACACCATATATTTT
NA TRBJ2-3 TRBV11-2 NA CASSLERTSDTQYF TGTGCCAGCAGCTTAGAGAGGACTTCAGATACGCAGTATTTT
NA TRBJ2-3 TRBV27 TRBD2 CASSLSAGDRTDTQYF TGTGCCAGCAGTTTATCGGCGGGGGATAGGACAGATACGCAGTATTTT
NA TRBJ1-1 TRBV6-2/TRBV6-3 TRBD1 CASSYQRTGAYDTEAFF TGTGCCAGCAGTTACCAGAGGACAGGGGCTTACGACACTGAAGCTTTCTTT
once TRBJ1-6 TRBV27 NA CASSSSSYNSPLHF TGTGCCAGCAGTTCGAGCTCCTATAATTCACCCCTCCACTTT
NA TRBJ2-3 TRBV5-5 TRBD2 CASSAGTSLDTQYF TGTGCCAGCAGCGCAGGGACTAGTCTTGATACGCAGTATTTT
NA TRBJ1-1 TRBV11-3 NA CASRGAGDTEAFF TGTGCCAGCAGGGGGGCGGGCGACACTGAAGCTTTCTTT
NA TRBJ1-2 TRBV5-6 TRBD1 CASSWARGKGSGYTF TGTGCCAGCAGCTGGGCCAGGGGGAAGGGCTCTGGCTACACCTTC
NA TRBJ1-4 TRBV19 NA CASSYRSATNEKLFF TGTGCCAGTAGTTATCGGAGCGCAACTAATGAAAAACTGTTTTTT
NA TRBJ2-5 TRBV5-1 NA CASSLEGWTAQETQYF TGCGCCAGCAGCTTGGAAGGGTGGACAGCACAAGAGACCCAGTACTTC
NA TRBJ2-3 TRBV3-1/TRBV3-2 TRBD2 CASSRGGLAGYTDTQYF TGTGCCAGCAGCCGAGGGGGACTAGCGGGGTACACAGATACGCAGTATTTT
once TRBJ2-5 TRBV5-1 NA CASSLKRDIETGKTQYF TGCGCCAGCAGCCTGAAACGGGACATAGAAACAGGGAAGACCCAGTACTTC
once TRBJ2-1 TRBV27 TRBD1 CASSLGTGGKNEQFF TGTGCCAGCAGTTTGGGGACAGGGGGGAAGAATGAGCAGTTCTTC
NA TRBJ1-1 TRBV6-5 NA CASRKQVNTEAFF TGTGCCAGCAGGAAGCAGGTTAACACTGAAGCTTTCTTT
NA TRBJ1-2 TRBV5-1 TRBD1 CASSWGDRANYGYTF TGCGCCAGCAGCTGGGGGGACAGGGCCAACTATGGCTACACCTTC
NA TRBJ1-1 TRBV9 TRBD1 CASSVQGGGGMNTEAFF TGTGCCAGCAGCGTACAGGGGGGTGGCGGCATGAACACTGAAGCTTTCTTT
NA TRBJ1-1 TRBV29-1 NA CSVVGDSSINTAEAFF TGCAGCGTTGTTGGGGACTCCTCAATAAATACCGCTGAAGCTTTCTTT
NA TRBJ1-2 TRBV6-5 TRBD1 CASSTQGAANYGYTF TGTGCCAGCAGTACACAGGGGGCCGCAAACTATGGCTACACCTTC
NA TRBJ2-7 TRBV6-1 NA CASSEVGGRQSYEQYF TGTGCCAGCAGTGAAGTCGGGGGTCGGCAGTCCTACGAGCAGTACTTC
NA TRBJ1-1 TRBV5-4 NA CASSPRTATNTEAFF TGTGCCAGCAGCCCCCGGACAGCGACGAACACTGAAGCTTTCTTT
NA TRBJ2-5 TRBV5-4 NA CASSLGAETQYF TGTGCCAGCAGCTTGGGGGCGGAGACCCAGTACTTC
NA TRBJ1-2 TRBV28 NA CASSLMIGAEGYTF TGTGCCAGCAGTTTAATGATAGGGGCGGAAGGCTACACCTTC
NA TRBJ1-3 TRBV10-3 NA CAISENTGNTIYF TGTGCCATCAGTGAGAATACTGGAAACACCATATATTTT
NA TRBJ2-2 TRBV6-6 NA CASSRVGANTGELFF TGTGCCAGCAGCCGCGTTGGGGCCAACACCGGGGAGCTGTTTTTT
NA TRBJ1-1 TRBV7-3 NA CASKGGFEAFF TGTGCCAGCAAAGGAGGGTTTGAAGCTTTCTTT
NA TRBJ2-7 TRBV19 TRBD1 CASSIGTGRPYEQYF TGTGCCAGTAGTATAGGGACAGGAAGACCCTACGAGCAGTACTTC